The source of this T cell receptor (beta chain) is a study of shared clonotypes between healthy human individuals. The data were produced by immunoSEQ multiplex PCR, yet TCRdb's version contains in-frame clones alone and is incomplete. The repertoire has over a million clones, 98% to 99% of them found once; the top ten carry 0.36%. The germline CDR1 and CDR2 sequences are SNHLY and FYNNEI. V shed 3 bases and J shed 7 bases, with 28 bases lying between them. This CDR3 spans 18 amino acids. J is TRBJ2-7 and V is TRBV2; a weak D match, TRBD2 (10 bases). Sample: naive CD4+ T cells sorted from blood. The subset denotes: CD45RA+ positively selected. This receptor was identified in a man younger than 40 in good health. This chain's CDR3 is CASSEDRGGPSGRAEQYF. The CDR3 DNA is TGTGCCAGCAGTGAGGACAGGGGAGGGCCTAGCGGGAGAGCGGAGCAGTACTTC.